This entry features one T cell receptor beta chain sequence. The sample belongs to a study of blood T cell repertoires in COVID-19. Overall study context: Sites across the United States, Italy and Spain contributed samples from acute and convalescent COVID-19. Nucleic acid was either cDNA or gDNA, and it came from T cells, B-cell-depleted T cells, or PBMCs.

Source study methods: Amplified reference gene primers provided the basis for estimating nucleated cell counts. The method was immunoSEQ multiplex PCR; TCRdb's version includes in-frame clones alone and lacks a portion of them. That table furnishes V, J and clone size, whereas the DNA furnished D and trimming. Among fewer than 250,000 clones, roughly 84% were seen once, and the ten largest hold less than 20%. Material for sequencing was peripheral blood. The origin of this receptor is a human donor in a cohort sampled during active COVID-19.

The CDR3 spells CASSLGAGGSSEAFF. The CDR3 nucleotides read TGTGCCAGCAGCTTAGGAGCGGGCGGGAGTTCTGAAGCTTTCTTT. The V call is TRBV7-2, the J call TRBJ1-1; D is unclear. CDR1 is SGHTA and CDR2 is FQGNSA in the germline V gene. Trimming pared 1 base from V and 6 bases from J, leaving 15 bases between. The CDR3 extends over 15 amino acids. Supplemented by reference TRBV7-2 and TRBJ1-1, the full variable domain reads GAGVSQSPSNKVTEKGKDVELRCDPISGHTALYWYRQSLGQGLEFLIYFQGNSAPDKSGLPSDRFSAERTGGSVSTLTIQRTQQEDSAVYLCASSLGAGGSSEAFFGQGTRLTVV.